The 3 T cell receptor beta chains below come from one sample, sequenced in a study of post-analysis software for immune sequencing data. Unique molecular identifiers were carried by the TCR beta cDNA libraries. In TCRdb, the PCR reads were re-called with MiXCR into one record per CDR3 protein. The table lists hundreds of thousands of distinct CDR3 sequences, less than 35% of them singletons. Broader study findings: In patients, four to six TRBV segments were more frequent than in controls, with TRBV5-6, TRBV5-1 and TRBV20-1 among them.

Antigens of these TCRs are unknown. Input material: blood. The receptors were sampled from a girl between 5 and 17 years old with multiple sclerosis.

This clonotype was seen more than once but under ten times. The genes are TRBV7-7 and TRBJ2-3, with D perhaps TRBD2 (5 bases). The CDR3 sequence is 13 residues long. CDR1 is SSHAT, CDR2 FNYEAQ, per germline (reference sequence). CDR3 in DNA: TGTGCTGGCAGCCTCCGAGGGACAGATACGCAGTATTTT. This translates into CAGSLRGTDTQYF. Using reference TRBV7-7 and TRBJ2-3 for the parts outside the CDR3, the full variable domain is GAGVSQSPRYKVTKRGQDVTLRCDPISSHATLYWYQQALGQGPEFLTYFNYEAQPDKSGLPSDRFSAERPEGSISTLTIQRTEQRDSAMYRCAGSLRGTDTQYFGPGTRLTVL.

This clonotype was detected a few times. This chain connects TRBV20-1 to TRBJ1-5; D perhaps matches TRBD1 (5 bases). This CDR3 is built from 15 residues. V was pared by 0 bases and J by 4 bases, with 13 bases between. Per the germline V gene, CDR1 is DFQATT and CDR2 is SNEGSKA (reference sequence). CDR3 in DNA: TGCAGTGCTAGAGATGGGACCCGGATTAATCAGCCCCAGCATTTT. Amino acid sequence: CSARDGTRINQPQHF.

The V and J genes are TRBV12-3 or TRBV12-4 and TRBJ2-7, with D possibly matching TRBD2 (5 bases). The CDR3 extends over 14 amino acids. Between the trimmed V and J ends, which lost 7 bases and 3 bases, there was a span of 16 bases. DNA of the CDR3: TGTGCCAGCACCCCGTCGGGGAATCACTACGAGCAGTACTTC. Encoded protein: CASTPSGNHYEQYF.